The present entry profiles one T cell receptor (beta chain) with its context. These data come from a study of beta chain features in type 1 diabetes. This CDR3 has 14 amino acids. Trimming took 0 bases from V and 6 from J, leaving 11 bases between them. Germline V gene lookup returns CDR1 SGHVS and CDR2 FQNEAQ. The investigators reverse transcribed all of the isolated RNA, so they sequenced expressed TCRB transcripts. Repertoires were generated with immunoSEQ multiplex PCR, while TCRdb's copy carries only in-frame clones and drops some. The sample includes hundreds of thousands of clones, approximately 11% of them seen just once.

This receptor was identified in a woman in her twenties or thirties in good health. Sample: naive CD4+ T cells from blood. V usage is TRBV7-8 and J usage is TRBJ1-2; D is unclear. This chain's CDR3 is CASSLAPVRDGYTF. DNA of the CDR3: TGTGCCAGCAGCTTAGCCCCGGTGAGGGATGGCTACACCTTC.